The present T cell receptor beta chain was sequenced within a study of blood T cell repertoires in COVID-19. Overall study: Specimens from acute and convalescent COVID-19 originated in the United States, Italy and Spain. Sample material is recorded as cDNA or gDNA derived from T cells, B-cell-depleted T cells, or PBMCs.

Original analysis: Reference gene primers were amplified, and this amplification served to estimate nucleated cell counts. Sequencing was performed with immunoSEQ multiplex PCR; in TCRdb, only in-frame clones are kept and a portion is missing. That table supplies the V and J calls and clone size; D and trimming were determined from the DNA. The sample lists approximately 98,000 clones; approximately 81% were seen once. The ends were cut back, 4 bases at V and 7 bases at J, with 13 bases in the middle. CDR1 LGHDT and CDR2 YNNKEL come from the germline V gene (reference sequence). This CDR3 spans 13 amino acids.

The sequence was obtained from a woman aged 80 or over with acute or convalescent COVID-19. Sequenced material: peripheral blood. The chain uses TRBV3-1 (or the pseudogene TRBV3-2) and TRBJ1-1, with unresolved D. In DNA form, the CDR3 reads TGTGCCAGCAGCCTCGGTAGGAGGAGTGAAGCTTTCTTT. Its translation is CASSLGRRSEAFF.